Reported below is one T cell receptor (beta chain). There are 17 residues in the CDR3. J lost 4 bases, V lost 6 bases, and 18 bases had no gene match. Germline values: CDR1 MDHEN, CDR2 SYDVKM. These data belong to a study of blood T cell repertoires in COVID-19. Study overall: Collection of acute and convalescent COVID-19 samples took place in the United States, Italy and Spain.

Per the original methods: The authors estimated nucleated cell counts from reference gene primer amplification. Data came from immunoSEQ multiplex PCR; TCRdb stores just in-frame clones and leaves some out. V, J and clone size were drawn from that table, and D and trimming were deduced from the DNA. The repertoire holds fewer than 150,000 clones, with around 78% as singletons. The gene calls are TRBV28 and TRBJ2-7; TRBD1 matches at 7 bases. The TCR sequence derives from a human donor in a cohort sampled during active COVID-19. Specimen: peripheral blood. This CDR3 reads CASSQFIAPGTAYEQYF. The CDR3 DNA reads as TGTGCCAGCAGCCAGTTTATCGCCCCCGGGACAGCTTACGAGCAGTACTTC.